A selection of T cell receptor beta chains follows, all from one sample in a study of shared T cell receptors in the human thymus. This table comes from immunoSEQ multiplex PCR, and its TCRdb copy is limited to in-frame clones, with some not included. The sample has hundreds of thousands of clones, approximately 83% seen once. This sample also belongs to another study, concerning human thymus T cells.

Sequences were obtained from thymocytes. Receptors originate from a girl less than two years old with a congenital heart defect. Both conserved end residues are part of each CDR3. The order of the fields is J gene, D gene, V gene, clone size, CDR3 protein, CDR3 DNA. The D gene is left open where the match is weak. Expanded clones are given a class, and other clones once, few, many or no size at all.

TRBJ1-3	.	TRBV6-1	few	CASRGTRNTIYF	TGTGCCAGCAGGGGCACCAGAAACACCATATATTTT
TRBJ1-1	TRBD1	TRBV27	.	CASSLSPGQGTNTEAFF	TGTGCCAGCAGTTTATCTCCCGGACAGGGAACGAACACTGAAGCTTTCTTT
TRBJ2-5	.	TRBV6-6	.	CASSYFRTQYF	TGTGCCAGCAGTTACTTTAGGACCCAGTACTTC
TRBJ2-7	TRBD1	TRBV7-9	once	CASSNKETGAYEQYF	TGTGCCAGCAGTAATAAGGAGACAGGGGCCTACGAGCAGTACTTC
TRBJ2-1	.	TRBV14	.	CASSQGRCLAYSNEQFF	TGTGCCAGCAGCCAAGGACGTTGTCTAGCGTATTCAAATGAGCAGTTCTTC
TRBJ2-5	TRBD2	TRBV28	.	CASNVEAGGPEETQYF	TGTGCCAGCAACGTAGAAGCGGGGGGGCCCGAGGAGACCCAGTACTTC
TRBJ1-2	.	TRBV6-5	.	CATTNYKETDYGYTF	TGTGCCACAACAAATTACAAAGAAACCGACTATGGCTACACCTTC
TRBJ2-1	TRBD2	TRBV4-1	.	CASSQDKSPSGGYNEQFF	TGCGCCAGCAGCCAAGATAAGTCCCCTAGCGGGGGTTACAATGAGCAGTTCTTC
TRBJ1-2	.	TRBV29-1	.	CSVEEEDYLEGNSIYGYTF	TGCAGCGTTGAAGAAGAGGATTACCTGGAGGGAAACTCTATTTATGGCTACACCTTC
TRBJ2-3	.	TRBV7-8	.	CASSLDRGTSDTQYF	TGTGCCAGCAGCTTGGATCGGGGGACGTCAGATACGCAGTATTTT
TRBJ2-1	TRBD2	TRBV28	.	CASSFWLAGAGSYNEQFF	TGTGCCAGCAGTTTTTGGCTAGCGGGGGCAGGGTCCTACAATGAGCAGTTCTTC
TRBJ1-5	.	TRBV28	few	CASSFTRPRKGSNQPQHF	TGTGCCAGCAGTTTCACCAGGCCCCGGAAGGGGAGCAATCAGCCCCAGCATTTT
TRBJ2-7	.	TRBV7-9	.	CASSLAAYEQYF	TGTGCCAGCAGCTTAGCAGCATACGAGCAGTACTTC
TRBJ2-7	.	TRBV19	.	CASSPDRRSYEQYF	TGTGCCAGTAGTCCTGACAGGCGGAGCTACGAGCAGTACTTC
TRBJ2-1	TRBD2	TRBV10-3	.	CAISDTERGPPTMQQFF	TGTGCCATCAGTGACACCGAGCGGGGTCCTCCTACAATGCAGCAGTTCTTC
TRBJ1-2	TRBD1	TRBV19	once	CASTTTDRGGRYTF	TGTGCCAGTACAACCACGGACAGGGGGGGACGCTACACCTTC
TRBJ1-6	.	TRBV11-2	.	CASSLGGLGGVVSPLHF	TGTGCCAGCAGCTTAGGCGGGCTTGGGGGGGTTGTATCACCCCTCCACTTT
TRBJ2-7	.	TRBV4-2	few	CASSQGRTYEQYF	TGTGCCAGCAGCCAGGGCAGGACCTACGAGCAGTACTTC
TRBJ1-1	.	TRBV7-9	.	CASSSMDIMLNTEAFF	TGTGCCAGCAGCTCCATGGACATTATGTTGAACACTGAAGCTTTCTTT
TRBJ1-2	.	TRBV12-5	.	CASGLDRRSGYTF	TGTGCTAGTGGTCTAGACCGACGGAGTGGCTACACCTTC